This T cell receptor (beta chain) appears in the sequencing data of a study of post-analysis software for immune sequencing data. Whole-study results and caveats: Among four to six TRBV segments more frequent in patients than controls were TRBV5-6, TRBV5-1 and TRBV20-1. People with multiple sclerosis had a significantly lower normalized Chao1 diversity than controls did. Batch-mates among the samples co-clustered strongly by F measure.

V shed 6 bases, J shed 5 bases, and the junction held 9 bases outside the gene matches. The CDR3 consists of 15 residues. Looked up from germline, CDR1 is SEHNR and CDR2 is FQNEAQ (reference sequence). Every TCR beta cDNA library bore unique molecular identifiers. It was from about 0.94 to 9.7 million T cells that some 470,000 cDNA molecules came. TCRdb ran MiXCR on the PCR reads and lists one entry per CDR3 protein. Here the sample spans roughly 580,000 distinct CDR3 sequences, about 44% being singletons. This clonotype has only a few counts. Its cognate antigen is unknown. The material sequenced was blood. The clonotype was recovered from a girl under 18 with multiple sclerosis. This rearrangement joins TRBV7-9 to TRBJ2-1; 8 positions agree with TRBD1. The CDR3 sequence is CASRTGTGRNNEQFF. In DNA, the CDR3 is TGTGCCAGCAGAACCGGGACAGGTAGAAACAATGAGCAGTTCTTC.